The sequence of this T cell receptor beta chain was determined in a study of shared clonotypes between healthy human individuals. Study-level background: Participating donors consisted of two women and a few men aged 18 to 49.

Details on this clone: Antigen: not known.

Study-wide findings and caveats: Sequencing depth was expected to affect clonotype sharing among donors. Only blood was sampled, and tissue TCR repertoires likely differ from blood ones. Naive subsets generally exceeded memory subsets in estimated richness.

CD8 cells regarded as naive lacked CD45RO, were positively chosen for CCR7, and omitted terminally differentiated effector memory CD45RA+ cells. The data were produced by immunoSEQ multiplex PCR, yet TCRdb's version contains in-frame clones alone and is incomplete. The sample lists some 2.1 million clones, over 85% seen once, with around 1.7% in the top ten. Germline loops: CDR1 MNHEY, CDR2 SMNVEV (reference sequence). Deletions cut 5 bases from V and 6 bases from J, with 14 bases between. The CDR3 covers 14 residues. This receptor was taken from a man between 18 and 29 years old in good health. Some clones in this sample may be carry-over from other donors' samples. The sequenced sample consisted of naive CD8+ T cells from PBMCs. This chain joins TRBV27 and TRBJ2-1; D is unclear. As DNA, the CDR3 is TGTGCCAGCAGTCTCAATCGGCCGGGCAATGAGCAGTTCTTC. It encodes CASSLNRPGNEQFF.